The clone carrying this T cell receptor beta chain was seen at least ten times. Its matching antigen is unknown. PCR was performed using 60 Vbeta and 13 Jbeta primers. Produced via immunoSEQ multiplex PCR; TCRdb's table is partial and in-frame only. The sample lists roughly 110,000 clones, roughly 82% occurring once. The data were obtained in a study of cytomegalovirus exposure and HLA in healthy donors. Study observations and caveats: It was reported that the classifier diagnosed cytomegalovirus status with high specificity and sensitivity in both the original and validation cohorts. Prior analysis indicated that the majority of TCR beta V segments exhibited productivity approximately 90% or approximately 30% of the time. The presence/absence work took it that sequencing depth was about the same across donors.

The trim removed 6 bases at V and 1 base at J, leaving 3 bases unmatched. The CDR3 is made up of 13 amino acids. Germline loops: CDR1 MNHEY, CDR2 SVGAGI. This receptor was identified in a woman between 50 and 59 years old in good health and CMV-seropositive. The sequenced sample consisted of PBMCs. This sequence joins TRBV6-5 and TRBJ2-7; 7 bases map to TRBD2. The CDR3 DNA reads as TGTGCCAGCAGGGGAGGGTCGTCCTACGAGCAGTACTTC. Encoded protein: CASRGGSSYEQYF.